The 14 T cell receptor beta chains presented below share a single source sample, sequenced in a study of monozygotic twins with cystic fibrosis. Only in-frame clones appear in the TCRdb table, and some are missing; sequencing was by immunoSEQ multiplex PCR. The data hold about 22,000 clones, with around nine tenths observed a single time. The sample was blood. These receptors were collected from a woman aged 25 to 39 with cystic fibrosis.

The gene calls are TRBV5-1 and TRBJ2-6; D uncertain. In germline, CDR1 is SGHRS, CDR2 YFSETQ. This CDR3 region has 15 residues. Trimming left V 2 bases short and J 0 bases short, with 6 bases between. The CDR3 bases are TGCGCCAGCAGCTTAGCAGGCTCTGGGGCCAACGTCCTGACTTTC. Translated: CASSLAGSGANVLTF. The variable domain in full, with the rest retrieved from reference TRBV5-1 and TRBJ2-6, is KAGVTQTPRYLIKTRGQQVTLSCSPISGHRSVSWYQQTPGQGLQFLFEYFSETQRNKGNFPGRFSGRQFSNSRSEMNVSTLELGDSALYLCASSLAGSGANVLTFGAGSRLTVL.

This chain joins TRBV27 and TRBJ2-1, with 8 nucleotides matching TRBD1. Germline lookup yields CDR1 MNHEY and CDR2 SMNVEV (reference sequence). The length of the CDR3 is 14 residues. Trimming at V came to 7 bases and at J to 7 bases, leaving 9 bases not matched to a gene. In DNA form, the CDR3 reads TGTGCCAGCAACCTCGGACAGGGTGGGAATGAGCAGTTCTTC. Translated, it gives CASNLGQGGNEQFF.

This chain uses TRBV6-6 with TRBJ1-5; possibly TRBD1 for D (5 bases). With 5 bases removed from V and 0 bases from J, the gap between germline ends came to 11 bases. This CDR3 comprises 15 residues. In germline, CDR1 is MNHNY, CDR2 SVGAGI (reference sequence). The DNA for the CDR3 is TGTGCCAGCAGTCGGGGCCTAAATAGCAATCAGCCCCAGCATTTT. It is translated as CASSRGLNSNQPQHF.

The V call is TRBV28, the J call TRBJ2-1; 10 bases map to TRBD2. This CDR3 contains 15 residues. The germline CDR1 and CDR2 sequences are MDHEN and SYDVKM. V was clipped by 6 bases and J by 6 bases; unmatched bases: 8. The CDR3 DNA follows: TGTGCCAGCAGGGAAGCGGGGGGGACGGGCAATGAGCAGTTCTTC. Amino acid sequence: CASREAGGTGNEQFF.

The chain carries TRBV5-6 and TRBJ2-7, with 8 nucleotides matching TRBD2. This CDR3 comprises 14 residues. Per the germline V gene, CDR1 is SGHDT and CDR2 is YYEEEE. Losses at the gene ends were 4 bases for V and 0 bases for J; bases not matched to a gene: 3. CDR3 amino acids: CASSPGTSSYEQYF. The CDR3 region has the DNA TGTGCCAGCAGCCCCGGGACTAGCTCCTACGAGCAGTACTTC.

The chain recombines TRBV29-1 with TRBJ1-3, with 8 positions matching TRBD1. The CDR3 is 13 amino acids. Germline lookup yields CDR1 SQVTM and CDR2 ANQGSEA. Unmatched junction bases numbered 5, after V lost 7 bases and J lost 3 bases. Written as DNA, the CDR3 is TGCAGCGGGGGACAGGAGGGTGGAAACACCATATATTTT. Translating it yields CSGGQEGGNTIYF.

The CDR3 DNA sequence: TGTGCCAGCAGTTTCACCCCGGCCGCGGCGGGAAACACCATATATTTT. It translates to CASSFTPAAAGNTIYF. The chain employs TRBV11-2 and TRBJ1-3; the D is unclear. Trimming took 6 bases from V and 4 from J, leaving 19 bases between them. The germline V gene has CDR1 SGHAT and CDR2 FQNNGV. CDR3 length: 16 amino acids. The whole variable domain, remainder taken from reference TRBV11-2 and TRBJ1-3, is EAGVAQSPRYKIIEKRQSVAFWCNPISGHATLYWYQQILGQGPKLLIQFQNNGVVDDSQLPKDRFSAERLKGVDSTLKIQPAKLEDSAVYLCASSFTPAAAGNTIYFGEGSWLTVV.

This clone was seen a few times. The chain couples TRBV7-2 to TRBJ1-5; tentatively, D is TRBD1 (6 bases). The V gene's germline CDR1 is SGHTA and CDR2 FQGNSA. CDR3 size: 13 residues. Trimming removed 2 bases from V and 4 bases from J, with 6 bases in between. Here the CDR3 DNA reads TGTGCCAGCAGCTTAAGGGGGAATCAGCCCCAGCATTTT. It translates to CASSLRGNQPQHF.

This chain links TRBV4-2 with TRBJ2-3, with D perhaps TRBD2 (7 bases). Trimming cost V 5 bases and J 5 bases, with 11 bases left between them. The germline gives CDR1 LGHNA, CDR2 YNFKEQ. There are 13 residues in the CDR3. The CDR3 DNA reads TGTGCCAGCAGCGAAAGGGGGGGAGATACGCAGTATTTT. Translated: CASSERGGDTQYF.

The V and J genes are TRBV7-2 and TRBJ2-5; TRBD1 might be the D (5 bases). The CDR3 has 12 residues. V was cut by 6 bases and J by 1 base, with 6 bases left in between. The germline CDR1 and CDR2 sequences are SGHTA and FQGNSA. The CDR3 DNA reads TGTGCCAGCAGGGGGCCCCAAGAGACCCAGTACTTC. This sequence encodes CASRGPQETQYF.

The CDR3 DNA sequence: TGCGCCAGCAGTGCTTCGACAGGGAGAATAGCTGGCTACACCTTC. Amino acids: CASSASTGRIAGYTF. The chain is built from TRBV10-1 and TRBJ1-2, with 7 bases lining up with TRBD1. CDR3 length: 15 amino acids. Germline CDR1 WNHNN, CDR2 SYGVQD (reference sequence). The trim removed 4 bases at V and 7 bases at J, leaving 12 bases unmatched.

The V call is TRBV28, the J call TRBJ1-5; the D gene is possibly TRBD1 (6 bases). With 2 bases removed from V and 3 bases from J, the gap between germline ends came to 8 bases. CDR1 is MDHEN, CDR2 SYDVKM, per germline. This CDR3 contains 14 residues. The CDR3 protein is CASSLRQDNQPQHF. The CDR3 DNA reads TGTGCCAGCAGTTTAAGACAGGACAATCAGCCCCAGCATTTT. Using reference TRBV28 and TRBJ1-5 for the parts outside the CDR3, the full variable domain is DVKVTQSSRYLVKRTGEKVFLECVQDMDHENMFWYRQDPGLGLRLIYFSYDVKMKEKGDIPEGYSVSREKKERFSLILESASTNQTSMYLCASSLRQDNQPQHFGDGTRLSIL.

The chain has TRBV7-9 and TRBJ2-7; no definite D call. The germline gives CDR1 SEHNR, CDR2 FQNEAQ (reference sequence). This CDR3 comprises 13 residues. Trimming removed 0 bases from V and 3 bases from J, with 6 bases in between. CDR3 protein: CASSLAMGYEQYF. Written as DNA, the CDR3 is TGTGCCAGCAGCTTAGCGATGGGCTACGAGCAGTACTTC.

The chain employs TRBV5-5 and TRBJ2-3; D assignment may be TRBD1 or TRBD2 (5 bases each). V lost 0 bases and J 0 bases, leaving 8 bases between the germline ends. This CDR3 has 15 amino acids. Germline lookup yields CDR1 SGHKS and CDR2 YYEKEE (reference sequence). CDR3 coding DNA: TGTGCCAGCAGCTTGGCCCGGGGCAGCACAGATACGCAGTATTTT. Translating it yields CASSLARGSTDTQYF.